This TCR beta chain was documented in a study of identifying expanded T cells in peripheral blood. This CDR3 has 16 amino acids. The V gene's germline CDR1 is GTSNPN and CDR2 SVGIG (reference sequence). V dropped 3 bases and J dropped 5 bases, with 20 bases sitting between them. Produced via immunoSEQ multiplex PCR; TCRdb's table is partial and in-frame only. The sample yields about 100,000 clones, over 70% seen once. The chain combines TRBV30 with TRBJ1-3; unclear D gene. This TCR was recovered from a person between 18 and 75 years old in good health. The sample comprised blood. Here the CDR3 reads CAWRGEQLARRNTIYF. The CDR3 nucleotides are TGTGCCTGGAGGGGAGAACAGTTGGCCCGAAGAAACACCATATATTTT. Full variable domain (remainder filled in from reference TRBV30 and TRBJ1-3): SQTIHQWPATLVQPVGSPLSLECTVEGTSNPNLYWYRQAAGRGLQLLFYSVGIGQISSEVPQNLSASRPQDRQFILSSKKLLLSDSGFYLCAWRGEQLARRNTIYFGEGSWLTVV.